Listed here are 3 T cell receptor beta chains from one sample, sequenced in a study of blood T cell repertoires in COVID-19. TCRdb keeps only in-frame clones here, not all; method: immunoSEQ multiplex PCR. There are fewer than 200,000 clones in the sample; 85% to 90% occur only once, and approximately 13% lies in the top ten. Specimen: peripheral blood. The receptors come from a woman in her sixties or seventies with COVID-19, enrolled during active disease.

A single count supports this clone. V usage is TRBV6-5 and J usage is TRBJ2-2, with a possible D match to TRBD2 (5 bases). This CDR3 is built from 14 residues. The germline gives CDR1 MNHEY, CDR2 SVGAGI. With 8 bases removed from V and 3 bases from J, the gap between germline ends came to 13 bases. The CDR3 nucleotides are TGTGCCAGCTCCCGGACTCGCCACACCGGGGAGCTGTTTTTT. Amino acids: CASSRTRHTGELFF.

The CDR3 coding sequence is TGTGCCAGCAGTTCAGACAGGGGGAGCTACGAGCAGTACTTC. Protein product: CASSSDRGSYEQYF. The chain is built from TRBV28 and TRBJ2-7, with 9 bases aligning to TRBD1. This CDR3 spans 14 amino acids. The V gene's germline CDR1 is MDHEN and CDR2 SYDVKM. J was trimmed by 3 bases and V by 4 bases; bases with no gene match: 4.

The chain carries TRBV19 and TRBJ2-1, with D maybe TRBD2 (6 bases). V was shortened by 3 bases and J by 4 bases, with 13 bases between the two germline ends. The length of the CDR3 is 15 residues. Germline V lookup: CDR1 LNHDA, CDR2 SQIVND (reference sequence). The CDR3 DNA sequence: TGTGCCAGTAGTATCCCGGGACTTAGTTACAATGAGCAGTTCTTC. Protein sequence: CASSIPGLSYNEQFF.